This passage covers 26 T cell receptor beta chains from one sample sequenced in a study of T cell responses to AZD1222 COVID-19 vaccine. TCRdb's table, derived via immunoSEQ multiplex PCR, lists solely in-frame clones and lacks some. This table holds 65,000 to 85,000 clones, around 85% found once. The sample in question was peripheral blood, obtained 28 days after the second AZD1222 dose. These receptors all come from an adult who received the AZD1222 COVID-19 vaccine.

This chain links TRBV2 with TRBJ1-1, with 7 bases matching TRBD1. Germline trimming cut 6 bases from V and 4 bases from J; bases unmatched to any gene: 8. The V gene's germline CDR1 is SNHLY and CDR2 FYNNEI. The CDR3 runs to 14 residues. Written as DNA, the CDR3 is TGTGCCAGCAGCAACAGGGGCTTCAGCACTGAAGCTTTCTTT. This sequence encodes CASSNRGFSTEAFF.

CDR3 sequence reads: CASSLASGTNYGYTF. The DNA of the CDR3 is TGCGCCAGCAGCTTGGCCTCAGGAACCAACTATGGCTACACCTTC. This chain joins TRBV5-1 and TRBJ1-2; D gene unclear. Trimming left V 0 bases short and J 2 bases short, with 11 bases between. Germline CDR1 SGHRS, CDR2 YFSETQ. This CDR3 region has 15 residues.

In this sample, this clone turned up a few times. The chain is built from TRBV30 and TRBJ1-5; weak D call: TRBD1 (6 bases). Germline lookup yields CDR1 GTSNPN and CDR2 SVGIG (reference sequence). This CDR3 has 14 residues. V was shortened by 1 base and J by 10 bases, with 17 bases between the two germline ends. The CDR3 here is CAWSGGQGGGPQHF. In nucleotides, the CDR3 is TGTGCCTGGAGTGGGGGACAAGGAGGCGGCCCCCAGCATTTT.

The CDR3 coding sequence is TGTGCCAGCAGCTTAGTCCCTGTTTGGCAGGGATTGTCCTACGAGCAGTACTTC. Its protein product is CASSLVPVWQGLSYEQYF. The chain combines TRBV7-8 with TRBJ2-7; weak D call: TRBD1 (5 bases). This CDR3 spans 18 amino acids. From germline, CDR1 is SGHVS and CDR2 FQNEAQ. The germline V and J ends were trimmed by 1 base and 1 base, with 20 bases remaining between them.

A few counts support this clone. The J gene is TRBJ1-2, the V gene TRBV19; possibly TRBD1 for D (5 bases). The germline V and J ends were trimmed by 3 bases and 1 base, with 15 bases remaining between them. CDR1 LNHDA and CDR2 SQIVND come from the germline V gene (reference sequence). The CDR3 consists of 16 residues. CDR3 DNA: TGTGCCAGTAGTATGTGGCAGGGTGGTAATAACTATGGCTACACCTTC. This encodes CASSMWQGGNNYGYTF.

The chain has TRBV28 and TRBJ1-5, with 7 bases aligning to TRBD1. The CDR3 has 12 amino acids. The ends lost 8 bases at V and 7 bases at J; junction bases unmatched: 5. Germline-derived CDR1 and CDR2 are MDHEN and SYDVKM. The CDR3 reads CASETGDQPQHF. DNA for the CDR3: TGTGCCAGCGAAACAGGGGACCAGCCCCAGCATTTT.

The rearrangement links TRBV19 to TRBJ2-7, with TRBD1 matching over 9 bases. CDR1 is LNHDA and CDR2 is SQIVND in the germline V gene (reference sequence). This CDR3 contains 15 residues. The ends lost 3 bases at V and 2 bases at J; junction bases unmatched: 5. The CDR3 DNA is TGTGCCAGTAGTATGGGACAGGGCGGAACCTACGAGCAGTACTTC. It encodes CASSMGQGGTYEQYF. Variable domain in full (rest from reference TRBV19 and TRBJ2-7): DGGITQSPKYLFRKEGQNVTLSCEQNLNHDAMYWYRQDPGQGLRLIYYSQIVNDFQKGDIAEGYSVSREKKESFPLTVTSAQKNPTAFYLCASSMGQGGTYEQYFGPGTRLTVT.

This rearrangement joins TRBV18 to TRBJ2-1, with D perhaps matching TRBD1 or TRBD2 (5 bases each). Trimming left V 6 bases short and J 9 bases short, with 18 bases between. The CDR3 has 14 amino acids. The germline V gene encodes CDR1 KGHSH and CDR2 LQKENI. In DNA form, the CDR3 reads TGTGCCAGCTCGGGCACCTCGGTCGGGGCTGAGCAGTTCTTC. It encodes CASSGTSVGAEQFF.

This chain connects TRBV28 to TRBJ1-1; D gene uncertain. This CDR3 region has 13 residues. V was cut by 3 bases and J by 1 base, with 6 bases left in between. Germline CDR1 and CDR2: MDHEN and SYDVKM. Written as DNA, the CDR3 is TGTGCCAGCAGTTTTTTGTCGAACACTGAAGCTTTCTTT. Translating gives CASSFLSNTEAFF.

CDR3 protein: CSVVLQGRKRTDTQYF. The CDR3 coding sequence is TGCAGCGTTGTCCTTCAGGGGAGAAAAAGGACAGATACGCAGTATTTT. The chain is built from TRBV29-1 and TRBJ2-3; the D gene is possibly TRBD1 (6 bases). Germline V gene sequence: CDR1 SQVTM, CDR2 ANQGSEA. The CDR3 contains 16 residues. Trimming shortened V by 4 bases and J by 3 bases, and 20 bases separated the two germline ends.

The chain joins TRBV9 to TRBJ1-4; 8 bases are shared with TRBD1. V trimming: 4 bases; J trimming: 13 bases; junction bases outside the gene matches: 6. CDR3 length: 12 amino acids. Germline V lookup: CDR1 SGDLS, CDR2 YYNGEE. CDR3 loop: CASSPQGAALFF. In DNA, the CDR3 is TGTGCCAGCAGCCCCCAGGGGGCGGCACTGTTTTTT.

This chain links TRBV5-4 with TRBJ2-2, with 9 bases lining up with TRBD1. The CDR3 consists of 16 residues. Trimming cost V 4 bases and J 4 bases; bases outside gene matches: 8. Looked up from germline, CDR1 is SGHNT and CDR2 is YYREEE (reference sequence). The CDR3 reads CASSPGTGRITGELFF. DNA of the CDR3: TGTGCCAGCAGCCCCGGGACAGGGAGGATCACCGGGGAGCTGTTTTTT.

The J gene is TRBJ2-7, the V gene TRBV19; D gene ambiguous. Germline V gives CDR1 LNHDA, CDR2 SQIVND (reference sequence). V lost 5 bases and J 3 bases, leaving 17 bases between the germline ends. The CDR3 spans 15 residues. The CDR3 DNA follows: TGTGCCAGTAGTCACAGACAAAGTAGGAGCTACGAGCAGTACTTC. Translation gives CASSHRQSRSYEQYF. The variable domain in full, completed from reference TRBV19 and TRBJ2-7, reads DGGITQSPKYLFRKEGQNVTLSCEQNLNHDAMYWYRQDPGQGLRLIYYSQIVNDFQKGDIAEGYSVSREKKESFPLTVTSAQKNPTAFYLCASSHRQSRSYEQYFGPGTRLTVT.

This chain joins TRBV25-1 and TRBJ2-7; tentatively, D is TRBD1 (5 bases). Germline V gene sequence: CDR1 MGHDK, CDR2 SYGVNS. Trimming cost V 1 base and J 3 bases, with 19 bases left between them. The CDR3 runs to 17 residues. The CDR3 protein is CASSELVGGQRGYEQYF. The DNA of the CDR3 is TGTGCCAGCAGTGAATTGGTGGGCGGTCAAAGGGGCTACGAGCAGTACTTC.

This chain links TRBV15 with TRBJ1-4, with TRBD1 as a possible D gene (5 bases). Germline V lookup: CDR1 LNHNV, CDR2 YYDKDF (reference sequence). The CDR3 length is 18 residues. Trimming stripped 1 base from V and 0 bases from J, with 15 bases between. The CDR3 nucleotides are TGTGCCACCAGCAGAGTCCCTATAGCCAGGGCAACTAATGAAAAACTGTTTTTT. Translating gives CATSRVPIARATNEKLFF. The variable domain in full, with the rest retrieved from reference TRBV15 and TRBJ1-4, is DAMVIQNPRYQVTQFGKPVTLSCSQTLNHNVMYWYQQKSSQAPKLLFHYYDKDFNNEADTPDNFQSRRPNTSFCFLDIRSPGLGDTAMYLCATSRVPIARATNEKLFFGSGTQLSVL.

The rearrangement uses TRBV16 and TRBJ2-5; 7 nucleotides agree with TRBD1. Per germline, CDR1 KGHSY and CDR2 FQNENV. With V trimmed by 5 bases and J by 0 bases, 3 bases remained unmatched. The CDR3 totals 14 residues. For the CDR3, the DNA is TGTGCCAGCAGCATCAGGGGGTACCAAGAGACCCAGTACTTC. Translated, it gives CASSIRGYQETQYF. Combining the CDR3 with reference TRBV16 and TRBJ2-5 gives the whole variable domain GEEVAQTPKHLVRGEGQKAKLYCAPIKGHSYVFWYQQVLKNEFKFLISFQNENVFDETGMPKERFSAKCLPNSPCSLEIQATKLEDSAVYFCASSIRGYQETQYFGPGTRLLVL.

The table lists this clone with a few counts. The V call is TRBV7-3, the J call TRBJ2-6, with D hard to call. Germline V CDR1 and CDR2: SGHTA, FQGTGA. The germline V and J ends were trimmed by 1 base and 0 bases, with 7 bases remaining between them. The CDR3 covers 16 residues. The CDR3 loop reads CASSLMSSSGANVLTF. The CDR3 nucleotides are TGTGCCAGCAGCTTAATGAGCTCCTCTGGGGCCAACGTCCTGACTTTC.

The rearrangement links TRBV18 to TRBJ1-5; D unresolved. Per germline, CDR1 KGHSH and CDR2 LQKENI. Trimming took 0 bases from V and 5 from J, leaving 8 bases between them. The CDR3 is 14 residues long. The CDR3 is CASSPPARDQPQHF. The CDR3 DNA is TGTGCCAGCTCACCACCTGCGCGCGATCAGCCCCAGCATTTT.

The chain carries TRBV6-6 and TRBJ1-2, with D perhaps TRBD1 (5 bases). Trimming left V 4 bases short and J 6 bases short, with 15 bases between. Germline assignment: CDR1 MNHNY and CDR2 SVGAGI (reference sequence). This CDR3 comprises 14 residues. CDR3 nucleotide sequence: TGTGCCAGCAGTTTCCCAGGAAGGGGCAATGGCTACACCTTC. Translated, it gives CASSFPGRGNGYTF.

The V call is TRBV30, the J call TRBJ2-3; D call uncertain. Deletions cut 5 bases from V and 2 bases from J, with 11 bases between. Germline V lookup: CDR1 GTSNPN, CDR2 SVGIG (reference sequence). The CDR3 has 13 amino acids. CDR3 residues: CAWEPRYTDTQYF. CDR3 DNA: TGTGCCTGGGAACCTAGGTACACAGATACGCAGTATTTT.

The V and J genes are TRBV5-6 and TRBJ1-1; D uncertain. The V gene lost 1 base and the J gene lost 8 bases, with 12 bases spanning the gap. The CDR3 covers 13 residues. In germline, CDR1 is SGHDT, CDR2 YYEEEE. Here the CDR3 DNA reads TGTGCCAGCAGCTTGTTCGGACGGAAAGAAGCTTTCTTT. It translates to CASSLFGRKEAFF. Complete variable domain (other parts from reference TRBV5-6 and TRBJ1-1): DAGVTQSPTHLIKTRGQQVTLRCSPKSGHDTVSWYQQALGQGPQFIFQYYEEEERQRGNFPDRFSGHQFPNYSSELNVNALLLGDSALYLCASSLFGRKEAFFGQGTRLTVV.

This clone was seen just once. This rearrangement joins TRBV2 to TRBJ2-1, with TRBD1 matching 10 bases. The CDR3 contains 15 residues. The V and J ends lost 5 bases and 5 bases, in that order; junction bases with no gene match: 6. Germline-derived CDR1 and CDR2 are SNHLY and FYNNEI. CDR3 nucleotide sequence: TGTGCCAGCAGTAGGCAGACAGGGGGCAACAATGAGCAGTTCTTC. Its translation: CASSRQTGGNNEQFF.

The chain carries TRBV6-1 and TRBJ2-1, with no clear D. Germline CDR1 and CDR2: MNHNS and SASEGT. The CDR3 loop spans 14 amino acids. The V end lost 3 bases, the J end lost 5 bases, and 11 bases lay between the germline ends. Here the CDR3 reads CASSEDPRNNEQFF. CDR3 nucleotide sequence: TGTGCCAGCAGTGAGGATCCCCGAAACAATGAGCAGTTCTTC.

The rearrangement joins TRBV20-1 to TRBJ1-5; no clear D gene. Germline CDR1 DFQATT, CDR2 SNEGSKA (reference sequence). The CDR3 spans 15 residues. Trimming removed 3 bases from V and 0 bases from J, with 12 bases in between. Here the CDR3 DNA reads TGCAGTGCTAGTTACAGCCTATATAGCAATCAGCCCCAGCATTTT. Protein sequence: CSASYSLYSNQPQHF.

The rearrangement links TRBV15 to TRBJ2-7; D not resolved. The length of the CDR3 is 13 residues. V was clipped by 0 bases and J by 7 bases, with 10 bases between them. Germline CDR1 is LNHNV and CDR2 is YYDKDF (reference sequence). The CDR3 DNA reads as TGTGCCACCAGCAGAGACCCACTCGGGGAGCAGTACTTC. It yields the protein CATSRDPLGEQYF.

The chain employs TRBV28 and TRBJ1-1; 7 bases are shared with TRBD1. The CDR3 covers 15 residues. Germline values: CDR1 MDHEN, CDR2 SYDVKM. Trimming took 4 bases from V and 4 from J; bases not matched to a gene: 9. The chain's CDR3 is CASSSPTGVGTEAFF. CDR3 DNA sequence: TGTGCCAGCAGTTCTCCAACAGGGGTCGGCACTGAAGCTTTCTTT. The full variable domain, its missing parts supplied by reference TRBV28 and TRBJ1-1, is DVKVTQSSRYLVKRTGEKVFLECVQDMDHENMFWYRQDPGLGLRLIYFSYDVKMKEKGDIPEGYSVSREKKERFSLILESASTNQTSMYLCASSSPTGVGTEAFFGQGTRLTVV.